This T cell receptor beta chain was captured in a study of cytomegalovirus exposure and HLA in healthy donors. On the study more broadly: A previous analysis identified about 110 million unique TCR beta sequences derived from roughly 180 million T cells. Study-wide results and caveats: In an earlier analysis, productive rearrangement rates for most beta V segments clustered near 87% or 30%. Reportedly, cytomegalovirus status was diagnosed with high sensitivity and specificity. Later examination showed HLA-associated TCR beta chains had greater clonal expansion than equally common others.

The study ran its PCR with 60 Vbeta and 13 Jbeta primers. Sequencing was performed with immunoSEQ multiplex PCR; in TCRdb, only in-frame clones are kept and a portion is missing. The sample holds about 120,000 clones; approximately 80% are singletons and the top ten take over 3.5%. As to this clone: Its target is unknown.

The receptor's source is a man under 40 in good health and CMV-seropositive. Material: PBMCs.

The CDR3 here is CASSLYTGAYEQYF. In DNA form, the CDR3 reads TGTGCCAGCAGCTTATACACGGGAGCCTACGAGCAGTACTTC. The V and J genes are TRBV11-2 and TRBJ2-7; weak D call: TRBD2 (6 bases). V dropped 2 bases and J dropped 2 bases, with 10 bases sitting between them. In germline, CDR1 is SGHAT, CDR2 FQNNGV. The CDR3 runs to 14 residues.